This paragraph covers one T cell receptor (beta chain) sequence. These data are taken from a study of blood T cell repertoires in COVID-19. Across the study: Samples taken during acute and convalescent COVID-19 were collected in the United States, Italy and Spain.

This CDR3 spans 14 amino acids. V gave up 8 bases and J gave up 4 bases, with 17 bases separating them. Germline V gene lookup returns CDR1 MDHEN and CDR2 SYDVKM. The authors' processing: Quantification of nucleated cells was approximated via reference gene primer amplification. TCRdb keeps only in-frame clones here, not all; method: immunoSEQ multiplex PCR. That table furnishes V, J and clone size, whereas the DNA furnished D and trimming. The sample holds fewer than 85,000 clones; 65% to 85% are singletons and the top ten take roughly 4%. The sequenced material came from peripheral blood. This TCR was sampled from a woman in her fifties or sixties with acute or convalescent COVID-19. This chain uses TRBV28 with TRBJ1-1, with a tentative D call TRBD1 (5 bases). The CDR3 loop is CASVFGGMITEAFF. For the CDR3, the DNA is TGTGCCAGCGTATTCGGGGGGATGATCACTGAAGCTTTCTTT.